The rows below give T cell receptor beta chains drawn from one sample of a study of human T cells and chemical hapten exposure. MiXCR was run by TCRdb on the RACE reads, yielding one entry per CDR3 protein. The sample holds 150,000 to 200,000 distinct CDR3 sequences; 25% to 30% are singletons and the top ten take approximately 2.3%. Source: whole blood, taken in connection with sensitization to the hapten diphenylcyclopropenone (DPC). These receptor sequences come from a woman under 30 with alopecia areata. Some clones in this sample may be carry-over from other donors' samples. CDR3s include the opening cysteine and the closing phenylalanine or tryptophan. The D gene is left open where the match is weak. The size field is filled for only some rows; it gives once, few, many or a size class.

D	V	J	size	DNA	CDR3
.	TRBV7-6	TRBJ1-5	few	TGTGCCAGCAGCTTAGGGCGTAATCAGCCCCAGCATTTT	CASSLGRNQPQHF
TRBD1	TRBV25-1	TRBJ2-2	few	TGTGCCAGCACGGATCAATCCGGACAGGGGCCGGGCACCGGGGAGCTGTTTTTT	CASTDQSGQGPGTGELFF
TRBD2	TRBV12-3/TRBV12-4	TRBJ2-3	few	TGTGCCAGCAGTCAGCCCCGGCTAGCGGGAGTTTTGGATACGCAGTATTTT	CASSQPRLAGVLDTQYF
.	TRBV20-1	TRBJ1-6	.	TGCAGTGCTCTACAGGTTCTAAGTTCACCCCTCCACTTT	CSALQVLSSPLHF
.	TRBV6-1	TRBJ2-7	.	TGTGCCAGCAGTGAAGTCCCGCAGGGCCAAGGCGAGCAGTACTTC	CASSEVPQGQGEQYF
.	TRBV10-3	TRBJ2-3	few	TGTGCCATCAGGGGAGCCCTGGGCGGGACAGATACGCAGTATTTT	CAIRGALGGTDTQYF
.	TRBV3-1	TRBJ1-1	.	TGTGCCAGCAGCCAAGGGGCAGCCAGCACTGAAGCTTTCTTT	CASSQGAASTEAFF
.	TRBV28	TRBJ2-7	few	TGTGCCAGCACCCTTTCCAGGGGACTCCACGAGCAGTACTTC	CASTLSRGLHEQYF
.	TRBV7-2	TRBJ2-1	.	TGTGCCAGCAGCATCATCGGTGAGCAGTTCTTC	CASSIIGEQFF
TRBD1	TRBV15	TRBJ1-5	.	TGTGCCACCAGAAAGGGGGCGGGCCAGCCCCAGCATTTT	CATRKGAGQPQHF
.	TRBV20-1	TRBJ2-4	.	TGCAGTGCTAGAGATGGTGAGGGGCAAAACATTCAGTACTTC	CSARDGEGQNIQYF
.	TRBV6-5	TRBJ1-1	few	TGTGCCAGCAGTTACTCGAATAGGGGGATTATTGAAGCTTTCTTT	CASSYSNRGIIEAFF
.	TRBV4-3	TRBJ1-2	.	TGCGCCAGCAGCCAAGTAGAGGACACCAGGTTAGCTAACTATGGCTACACCTTC	CASSQVEDTRLANYGYTF
.	TRBV5-5	TRBJ1-1	.	TGTGCCAGCAGCTTCGTTGGTCAGGGGAACACTGAAGCTTTCTTT	CASSFVGQGNTEAFF
TRBD1	TRBV6-5	TRBJ2-3	few	TGTGCCAGCAGCCGAGCCGGGACAGGGGTCCCAGATACGCAGTATTTT	CASSRAGTGVPDTQYF
.	TRBV3-1	TRBJ2-3	few	TGTGCCAGCAGCCAAGCCTACCGCAGCGGAAGCACAGATACGCAGTATTTT	CASSQAYRSGSTDTQYF
TRBD2	TRBV27	TRBJ2-1	few	TGTGCCAGCAGCCATAGCGGGGTCTACAATGAGCAGTTCTTC	CASSHSGVYNEQFF
TRBD1	TRBV2	TRBJ2-5	.	TGTGCCAGCAGTGGGGACAGGGTGGGTTCTGAGACCCAGTACTTC	CASSGDRVGSETQYF
TRBD2	TRBV9	TRBJ2-3	few	TGTGCCAGCAGCGTAGGAGGGAGGGCCGGTGGAGATACGCAGTATTTT	CASSVGGRAGGDTQYF
.	TRBV4-2	TRBJ2-3	.	TGTGCCAGCAGCCAAGGGATCGGGACTAGCACAGATACGCAGTATTTT	CASSQGIGTSTDTQYF
.	TRBV5-1	TRBJ2-3	.	TGCGCCAGCAGCCTGGACCCCCAGGGCACAGATACGCAGTATTTT	CASSLDPQGTDTQYF
.	TRBV20-1	TRBJ1-4	.	TGCAGTGCCCAGCGGGAAAAACTGTTTTTT	CSAQREKLFF
.	TRBV13	TRBJ1-6	.	TGTGCCAGCAGGATATCAGCGCGGGAATCACCCCTCCACTTT	CASRISARESPLHF
.	TRBV7-9	TRBJ2-1	.	TGTGCCAGCAGCCAAAGGAGTGGGGATGAGCAGTTCTTC	CASSQRSGDEQFF
TRBD1	TRBV10-3	TRBJ1-1	.	TGTGCCATCAGCGCTACAGGGGAGAACACTGAAGCTTTCTTT	CAISATGENTEAFF
TRBD2	TRBV4-1	TRBJ2-7	.	TGCGCCAGCAGTCCCGGACTAGCGGGAGTTAGTATTCGCCTCGAGCAGTACTTC	CASSPGLAGVSIRLEQYF
TRBD2	TRBV29-1	TRBJ2-1	few	TGCAGCGTGACTAGCGGGACCTACAATGAGCAGTTCTTC	CSVTSGTYNEQFF
.	TRBV7-2	TRBJ2-2	.	TGTGCCAGCAGCTTCCGAGGAGAGCTGTTTTTT	CASSFRGELFF
TRBD1	TRBV6-2/TRBV6-3	TRBJ2-5	.	TGTGCCAGCACTTACGAGGGAAGGGGGCGAGAGACCCAGTACTTC	CASTYEGRGRETQYF
.	TRBV20-1	TRBJ2-4	many	TGCAGTGCTAGATCCCCCGGGAGAACCAAAAACATTCAGTACTTC	CSARSPGRTKNIQYF
.	TRBV27	TRBJ1-1	.	TGTGCCAGCAGTAGGAAACTGAACACTGAAGCTTTCTTT	CASSRKLNTEAFF
TRBD1	TRBV7-2	TRBJ1-1	.	TGTGCCAGCAGCTTAGGACAGGGAGTGAACACTGAAGCTTTCTTT	CASSLGQGVNTEAFF
.	TRBV20-1	TRBJ2-4	.	TGCAGTGCTACCTTCCCTTCGGGAGTGGGAAACATTCAGTACTTC	CSATFPSGVGNIQYF
.	TRBV12-3/TRBV12-4	TRBJ2-5	once	TGTGCCAGCAGTTTACGGGGATCGGGGATCCAAGAGACCCAGTACTTC	CASSLRGSGIQETQYF
.	TRBV23-1	TRBJ1-5	.	TGCGCCAGCAGGCTCCAGGGGCCCCTCGGCAATCAGCCCCAGCATTTT	CASRLQGPLGNQPQHF
.	TRBV20-1	TRBJ2-7	few	TGCAGTTTCCTGACAGATCGGTACGAGCAGTACTTC	CSFLTDRYEQYF
TRBD1	TRBV20-1	TRBJ1-1	.	TGCAGTGCTAGTAAACAGGGGGCAACTGAAGCTTTCTTT	CSASKQGATEAFF
TRBD2	TRBV6-6	TRBJ2-3	.	TGTGCCAGCAGTTATGGGAGAGCGGGAGTGGGGGGTACGCAGTATTTT	CASSYGRAGVGGTQYF
.	TRBV2	TRBJ2-5	.	TGTGCCAGCAGTGAACTGGGGTTCGAGACCCAGTACTTC	CASSELGFETQYF
TRBD2	TRBV20-1	TRBJ2-3	.	TGCAGTGCGAGACTAGCGGGAGGGAGCGGTACGCAGTATTTT	CSARLAGGSGTQYF
TRBD1	TRBV6-2/TRBV6-3	TRBJ2-7	.	TGTGCCAGCAGTTCCGGACAGGGGGCTTCCTACGAGCAGTACTTC	CASSSGQGASYEQYF
TRBD1	TRBV12-3/TRBV12-4	TRBJ2-7	.	TGTGCCAGCAGTACACAGGGGGCAATCACCTACGAGCAGTACTTC	CASSTQGAITYEQYF
TRBD1	TRBV7-2	TRBJ2-5	few	TGTGCCAGCAGCTTAAGGGGGCGCAGAGAGACCCAGTACTTC	CASSLRGRRETQYF
.	TRBV3-1	TRBJ2-2	.	TGTGCCAGCAGCCACTCGTCAGGGGAGCTGTTTTTT	CASSHSSGELFF